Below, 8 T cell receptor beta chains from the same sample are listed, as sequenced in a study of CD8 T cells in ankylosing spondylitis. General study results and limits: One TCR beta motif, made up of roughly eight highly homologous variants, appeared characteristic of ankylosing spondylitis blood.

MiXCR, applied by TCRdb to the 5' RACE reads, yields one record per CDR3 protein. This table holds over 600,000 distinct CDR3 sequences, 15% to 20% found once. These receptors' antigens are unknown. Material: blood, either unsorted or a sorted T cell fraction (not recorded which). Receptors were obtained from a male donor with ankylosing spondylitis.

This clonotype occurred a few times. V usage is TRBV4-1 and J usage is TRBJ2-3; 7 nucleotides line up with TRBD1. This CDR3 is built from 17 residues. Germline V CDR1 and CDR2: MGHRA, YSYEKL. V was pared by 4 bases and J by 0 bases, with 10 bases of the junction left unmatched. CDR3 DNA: TGCGCCAGCAGCCCAGGGGGTTTCGTCTCTAGCACAGATACGCAGTATTTT. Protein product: CASSPGGFVSSTDTQYF.

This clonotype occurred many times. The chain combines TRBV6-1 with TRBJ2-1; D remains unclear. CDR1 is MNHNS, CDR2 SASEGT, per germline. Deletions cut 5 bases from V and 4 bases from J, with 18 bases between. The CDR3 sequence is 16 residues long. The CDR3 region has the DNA TGTGCCAGCAGTCCCCTTAATCGCGGCCTTTACAATGAGCAGTTCTTC. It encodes CASSPLNRGLYNEQFF.

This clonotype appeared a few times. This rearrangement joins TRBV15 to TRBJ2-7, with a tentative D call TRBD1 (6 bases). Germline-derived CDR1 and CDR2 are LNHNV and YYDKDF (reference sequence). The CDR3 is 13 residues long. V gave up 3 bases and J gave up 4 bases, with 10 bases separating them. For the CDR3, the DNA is TGTGCCACCAGCAGGATCAGGGGTTACGAGCAGTACTTC. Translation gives CATSRIRGYEQYF.

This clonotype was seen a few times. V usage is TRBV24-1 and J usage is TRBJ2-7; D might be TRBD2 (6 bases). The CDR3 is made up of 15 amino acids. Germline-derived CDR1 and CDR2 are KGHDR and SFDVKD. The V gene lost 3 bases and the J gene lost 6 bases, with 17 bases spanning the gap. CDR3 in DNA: TGTGCCACCAGTGATCCGGCGGAGGGGCCGGGCGAGCAGTACTTC. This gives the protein CATSDPAEGPGEQYF.

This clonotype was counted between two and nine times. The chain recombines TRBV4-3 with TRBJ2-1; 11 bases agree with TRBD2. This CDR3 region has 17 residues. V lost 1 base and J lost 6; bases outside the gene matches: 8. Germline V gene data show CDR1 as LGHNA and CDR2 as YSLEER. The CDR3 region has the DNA TGCGCCAGCAGCCAAGCCGGACGACTAGCGGGAACCAATGAGCAGTTCTTC. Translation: CASSQAGRLAGTNEQFF.

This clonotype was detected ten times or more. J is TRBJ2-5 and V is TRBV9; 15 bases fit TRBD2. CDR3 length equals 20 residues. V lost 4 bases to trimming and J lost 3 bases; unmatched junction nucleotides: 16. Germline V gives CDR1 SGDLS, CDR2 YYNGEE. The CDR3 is CASSLSTGTSGRLPEETQYF. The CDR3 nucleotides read TGTGCCAGCAGCCTCTCTACGGGGACTAGCGGGAGGTTGCCCGAAGAGACCCAGTACTTC.

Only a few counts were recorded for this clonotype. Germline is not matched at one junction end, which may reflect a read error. The CDR3 is CGTDGGVF. The CDR3 DNA reads as TGTGGCACAGATGGGGGGGTTTTT. This chain connects TRBV15 to TRBJ1-4; a possible D gene is TRBD1 (5 bases). This CDR3 comprises 8 residues. CDR1 and CDR2 from the germline V gene are LNHNV and YYDKDF (reference sequence).

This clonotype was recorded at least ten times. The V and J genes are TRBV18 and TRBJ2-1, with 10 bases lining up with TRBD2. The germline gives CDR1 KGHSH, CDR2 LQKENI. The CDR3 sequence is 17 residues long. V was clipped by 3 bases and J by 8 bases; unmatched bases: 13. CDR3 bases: TGTGCCAGCTCACCCCTCCGGGCTAGCGGGAGTAGTTATGAGCAGTTCTTC. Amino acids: CASSPLRASGSSYEQFF.